The source of this T cell receptor (beta chain) is a study of CD8 T cells in Susac syndrome. The RNA input was roughly 0.5 to 1 ug, and it was reverse transcribed with random hexamers. Via MiXCR, TCRdb re-called the immunoSEQ multiplex PCR reads, giving one row per CDR3 protein. The table lists about 290,000 distinct CDR3 sequences, approximately 85% of them singletons, with approximately 0.2% in the top ten. The sequenced target, TCR beta, came from blood CD8+ and CD4+ T cells. Purification of the CD8+ and CD4+ T cells relied on negative isolation, and TEMRA cells underwent FACS enrichment. This clonotype was seen only once. The V and J ends lost 3 bases and 5 bases respectively, with 11 bases between them. Germline-derived CDR1 and CDR2 are DFQATT and SNEGSKA (reference sequence). The CDR3 is made up of 13 amino acids.

Sequencing was carried out using CD8+ T cells from PBMCs. This sequence originates from a human donor with multiple sclerosis. The gene calls are TRBV20-1 and TRBJ2-1; D tentatively fits TRBD1 or TRBD2 (5 bases each). The CDR3 coding sequence is TGCAGTGCTAGGATACTAGGGGACAATGAGCAGTTCTTC. The encoded protein is CSARILGDNEQFF.